The source of this T cell receptor beta chain is a study of blood T cell repertoires in COVID-19. Study as a whole: T cells, B-cell-depleted T cells, or PBMCs provided the cDNA or gDNA that served as material.

Allocation to cohorts depended on clinical history reported by the participants. Original processing notes: Estimation of nucleated cell counts was performed using reference gene primer amplification. Data came from immunoSEQ multiplex PCR; TCRdb stores just in-frame clones and leaves some out. The V and J calls and clone size were taken over from that table, and D and trimming were inferred from the DNA. The sample lists some 380,000 clones, approximately 88% occurring once. The sequence derives from a woman in her 40s with acute COVID-19. Specimen: PBMCs or T cells enriched from blood (not recorded which).

The CDR3 region is CASSFVGGVDEKLFF. For the CDR3, the DNA is TGTGCCAGCAGCTTCGTCGGGGGAGTGGATGAAAAACTGTTTTTT. The chain employs TRBV7-9 and TRBJ1-4, with TRBD1 as a possible D gene (5 bases). Germline loops: CDR1 SEHNR, CDR2 FQNEAQ (reference sequence). Deletions cut 3 bases from V and 6 bases from J, with 14 bases between. This CDR3 contains 15 residues.